The present TCR beta chain was sequenced within a study of control samples from healthy donors and cancer patients. The V end lost 3 bases, the J end lost 1 base, and 13 bases lay between the germline ends. The CDR3 is made up of 15 amino acids. Germline V gives CDR1 SGDLS, CDR2 YYNGEE. Clones were read by immunoSEQ multiplex PCR, and TCRdb kept only the in-frame ones, dropping some. This table has under 100,000 clones, roughly 93% appearing once. What was sequenced was blood. This sequence originates from a woman in her twenties or thirties in good health. This chain connects TRBV9 to TRBJ1-1; possible D gene TRBD1, 5 bases. Here the CDR3 reads CASSAGGRANTEAFF. In DNA, the CDR3 is TGTGCCAGCAGCGCGGGGGGACGGGCGAACACTGAAGCTTTCTTT.